This T cell receptor (beta chain) was recorded in a study of blood T cell repertoires in COVID-19. Across the study: Samples taken during acute and convalescent COVID-19 were collected in the United States, Italy and Spain. From T cells, B-cell-depleted T cells, or PBMCs came the material, which was cDNA or gDNA.

Original handling: Reference gene primer amplification yielded estimated nucleated cell counts. Generated by immunoSEQ multiplex PCR, the TCRdb table keeps only in-frame clones and is missing some. The V and J calls and clone size come from that table; D and trimming were worked out from the DNA. The profile covers roughly 180,000 clones, with around 86% appearing a single time and over 0.85% taken by the ten largest. The CDR3 runs to 13 residues. Trimming left V 5 bases short and J 3 bases short, with 10 bases between. Germline CDR1 and CDR2: MDHEN and SYDVKM. Sequencing input: peripheral blood. The chain combines TRBV28 with TRBJ1-1, with TRBD1 as a possible D gene (5 bases). This TCR was recovered from a man aged 18 to 30 with acute or convalescent COVID-19. The CDR3 sequence is CASSQGWDTEAFF. In DNA form, the CDR3 reads TGTGCCAGCAGTCAGGGCTGGGACACTGAAGCTTTCTTT.